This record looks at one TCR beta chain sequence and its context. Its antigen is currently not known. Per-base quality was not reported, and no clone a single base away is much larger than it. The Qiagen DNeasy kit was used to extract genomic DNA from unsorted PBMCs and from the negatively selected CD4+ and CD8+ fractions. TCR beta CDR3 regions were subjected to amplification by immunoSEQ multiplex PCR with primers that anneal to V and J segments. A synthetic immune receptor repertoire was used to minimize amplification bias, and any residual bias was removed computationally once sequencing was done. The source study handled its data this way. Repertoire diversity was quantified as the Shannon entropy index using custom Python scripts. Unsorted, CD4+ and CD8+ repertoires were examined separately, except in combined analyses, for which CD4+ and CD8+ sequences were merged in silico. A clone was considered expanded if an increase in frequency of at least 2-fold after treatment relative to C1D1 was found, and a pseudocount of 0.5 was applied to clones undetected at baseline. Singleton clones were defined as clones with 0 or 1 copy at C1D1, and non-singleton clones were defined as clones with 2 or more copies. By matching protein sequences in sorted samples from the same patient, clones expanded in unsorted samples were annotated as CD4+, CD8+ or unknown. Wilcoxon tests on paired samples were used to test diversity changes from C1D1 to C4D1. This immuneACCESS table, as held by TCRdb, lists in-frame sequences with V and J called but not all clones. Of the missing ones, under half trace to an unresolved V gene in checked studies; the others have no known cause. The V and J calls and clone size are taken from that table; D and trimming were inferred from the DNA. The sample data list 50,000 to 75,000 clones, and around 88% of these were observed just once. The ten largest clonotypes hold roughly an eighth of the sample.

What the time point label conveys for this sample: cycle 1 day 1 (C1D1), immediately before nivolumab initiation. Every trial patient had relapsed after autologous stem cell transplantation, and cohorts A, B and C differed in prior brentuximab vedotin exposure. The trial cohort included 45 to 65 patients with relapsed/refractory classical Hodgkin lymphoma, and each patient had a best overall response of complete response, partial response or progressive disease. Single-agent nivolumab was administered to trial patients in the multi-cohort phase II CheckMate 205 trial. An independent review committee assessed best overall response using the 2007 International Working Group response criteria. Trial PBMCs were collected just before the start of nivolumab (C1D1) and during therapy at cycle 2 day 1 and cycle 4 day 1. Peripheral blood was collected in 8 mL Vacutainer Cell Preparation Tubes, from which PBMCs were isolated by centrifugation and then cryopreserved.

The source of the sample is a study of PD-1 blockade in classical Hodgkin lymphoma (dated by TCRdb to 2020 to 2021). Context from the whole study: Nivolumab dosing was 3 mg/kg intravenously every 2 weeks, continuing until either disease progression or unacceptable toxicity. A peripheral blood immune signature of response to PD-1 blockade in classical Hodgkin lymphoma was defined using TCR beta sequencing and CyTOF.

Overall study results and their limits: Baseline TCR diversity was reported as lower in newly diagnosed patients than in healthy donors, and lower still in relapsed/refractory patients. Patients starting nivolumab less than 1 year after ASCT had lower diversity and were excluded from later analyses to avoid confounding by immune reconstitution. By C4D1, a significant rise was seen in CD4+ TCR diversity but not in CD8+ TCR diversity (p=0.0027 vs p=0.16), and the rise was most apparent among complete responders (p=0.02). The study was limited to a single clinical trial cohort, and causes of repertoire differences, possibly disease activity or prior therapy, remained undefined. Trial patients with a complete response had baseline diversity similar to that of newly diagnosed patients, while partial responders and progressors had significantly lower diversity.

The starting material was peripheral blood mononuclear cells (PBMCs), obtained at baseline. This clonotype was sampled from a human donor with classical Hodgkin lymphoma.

The DNA sequence is TGTGCCAGCAGCGTAAGTTGGGGGGGTGTACTCGTAGATACGCAGTATTTT. The encoded protein is CASSVSWGGVLVDTQYF. The chain was built from TRBV9 and TRBJ2-3, and 7 junction bases match TRBD2. From V the trimming removes 1 base and from J it removes 5 bases, while the gene matches leave 13 bases of the junction unaccounted for. CDR3 length: 17 amino acids, cysteine to phenylalanine. The retained sequence is limited to the CDR3, 51 bases, with the frame set at the first base. Reading the germline V gene gives CDR1 SGDLS and CDR2 YYNGEE.